The clone carrying this T cell receptor (beta chain) was seen only once. As processed by the authors: Amplifying reference gene primers gave estimates of nucleated cell counts. Data came from immunoSEQ multiplex PCR; TCRdb stores just in-frame clones and leaves some out. D and trimming come from the DNA, and the V and J calls and clone size come from that table. Among about 150,000 clones listed, about 88% were seen once. This sample was taken from a study of blood T cell repertoires in COVID-19. For the study at large: The United States, Italy and Spain supplied acute and convalescent COVID-19 samples. T cells, B-cell-depleted T cells, or PBMCs provided the cDNA or gDNA that served as material.

The CDR3 totals 15 residues. Trimming took 7 bases from V and 5 from J, leaving 20 bases between them. From germline, CDR1 is SGHAT and CDR2 FQNNGV. This receptor was taken from a human donor with COVID-19, enrolled during active disease. The donor label of this sample is uncertain. The V call is TRBV11-2, the J call TRBJ1-2; D perhaps matches TRBD1 (6 bases). The sample consisted of peripheral blood. CDR3 loop: CASKLIQDRPYGYTF. CDR3 in DNA: TGTGCCAGCAAGCTTATCCAGGACAGACCATATGGCTACACCTTC.